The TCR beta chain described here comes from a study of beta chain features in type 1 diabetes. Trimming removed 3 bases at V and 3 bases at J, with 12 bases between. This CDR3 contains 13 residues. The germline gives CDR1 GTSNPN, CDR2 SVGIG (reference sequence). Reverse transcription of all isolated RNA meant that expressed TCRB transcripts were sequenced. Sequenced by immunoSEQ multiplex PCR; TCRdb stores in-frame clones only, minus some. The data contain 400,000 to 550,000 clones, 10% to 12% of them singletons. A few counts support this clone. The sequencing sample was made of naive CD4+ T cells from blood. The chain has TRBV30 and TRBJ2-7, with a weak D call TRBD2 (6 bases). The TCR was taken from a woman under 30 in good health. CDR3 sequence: CAWSRLGVYEQYF. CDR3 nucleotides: TGTGCCTGGAGCAGACTAGGGGTCTACGAGCAGTACTTC.